This T cell receptor beta chain was identified in a study of blood T cell repertoires in COVID-19. At the level of the study: Samples came from the United States, Italy and Spain, spanning acute and convalescent COVID-19.

Germline CDR1 and CDR2: SGHRS and YFSETQ. Trimming pared 0 bases from V and 0 bases from J, leaving 7 bases between. The CDR3 is 14 residues long. Profiling relied on immunoSEQ multiplex PCR, and the TCRdb table lists in-frame clones only, not all of them. The profile shows approximately 180,000 clones, 70% to 90% of them singletons. The V gene is TRBV5-1, the J gene TRBJ2-7; D perhaps matches TRBD1 (5 bases). The receptor's source is a man in his 60s with acute or convalescent COVID-19. Sequenced sample: peripheral blood. CDR3 bases: TGCGCCAGCAGCTTGGAGGGGTTCTCCTACGAGCAGTACTTC. Amino acid sequence: CASSLEGFSYEQYF.